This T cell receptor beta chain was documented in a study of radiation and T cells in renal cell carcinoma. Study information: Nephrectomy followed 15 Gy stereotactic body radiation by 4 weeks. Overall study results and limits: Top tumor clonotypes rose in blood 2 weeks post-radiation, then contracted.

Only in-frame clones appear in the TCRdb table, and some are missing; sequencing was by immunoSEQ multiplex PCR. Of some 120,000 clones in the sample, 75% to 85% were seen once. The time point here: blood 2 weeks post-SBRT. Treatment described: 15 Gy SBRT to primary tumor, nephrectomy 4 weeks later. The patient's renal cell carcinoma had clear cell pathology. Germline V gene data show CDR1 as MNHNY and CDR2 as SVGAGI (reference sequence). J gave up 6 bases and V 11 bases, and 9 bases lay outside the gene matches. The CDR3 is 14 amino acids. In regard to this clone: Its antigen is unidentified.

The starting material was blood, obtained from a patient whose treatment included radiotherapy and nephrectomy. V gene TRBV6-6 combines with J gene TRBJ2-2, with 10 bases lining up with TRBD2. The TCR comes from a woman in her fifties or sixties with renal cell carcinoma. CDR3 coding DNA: TGTGCCGGGGCGGAAGCGGGGGGGCCCGGGGAGCTGTTTTTT. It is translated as CAGAEAGGPGELFF.